The 23 T cell receptor beta chains reported below all come from one sample, sequenced in a study of blood T cell repertoires in COVID-19. The protocol was immunoSEQ multiplex PCR, while the TCRdb copy is restricted to in-frame clones and leaves out a portion. This table holds about 200,000 clones, around 82% found once. Sequencing was carried out using PBMCs or T cells enriched from blood (not recorded which). All receptors come from a woman aged 40 to 50 with acute COVID-19.

This clone came up once. The chain joins TRBV4-2 to TRBJ2-7; 9 bases fit TRBD2. This CDR3 is 16 amino acids long. Germline V gives CDR1 LGHNA, CDR2 YNFKEQ. J gave up 4 bases and V 0 bases, and 7 bases lay outside the gene matches. CDR3: CASSQEGSGGSYEQYF. The CDR3 DNA sequence: TGTGCCAGCAGCCAAGAAGGTAGCGGGGGTTCTTACGAGCAGTACTTC.

This rearrangement joins TRBV19 to TRBJ2-1, with a weak D call TRBD1 (6 bases). This CDR3 has 14 amino acids. Trimming took 8 bases from V and 3 from J, leaving 14 bases between them. Per the germline V gene, CDR1 is LNHDA and CDR2 is SQIVND (reference sequence). The CDR3 loop reads CASRDGTYYNEQFF. The CDR3 bases are TGTGCCAGTCGGGACGGGACATACTACAATGAGCAGTTCTTC.

This clone was observed a handful of times. V is TRBV7-9 and J is TRBJ2-7; maybe TRBD2 (6 bases). The CDR3 loop spans 13 amino acids. V gave up 1 base and J gave up 6 bases, with 10 bases separating them. CDR1 SEHNR and CDR2 FQNEAQ come from the germline V gene (reference sequence). The CDR3 loop is CASSLGGGLEQYF. For the CDR3, the DNA is TGTGCCAGCAGCTTAGGAGGAGGGCTCGAGCAGTACTTC.

The rearrangement joins TRBV7-2 to TRBJ2-7, with a weak D call TRBD1 (6 bases). Germline V lookup: CDR1 SGHTA, CDR2 FQGNSA. The CDR3 has 14 amino acids. Trimming took off 0 bases at V and 6 bases at J, with 12 bases between the two ends. CDR3 protein: CASSLANRVGEQYF. CDR3 nucleotide sequence: TGTGCCAGCAGCTTAGCTAACAGGGTGGGCGAGCAGTACTTC.

The rearrangement joins TRBV7-9 to TRBJ2-5, with 9 bases that match TRBD2. Per germline, CDR1 SEHNR and CDR2 FQNEAQ (reference sequence). V gave up 1 base and J gave up 4 bases; unmatched junction bases: 4. This CDR3 contains 15 residues. The CDR3 loop is CASSLVRGGRETQYF. For the CDR3, the DNA is TGTGCCAGCAGCTTAGTGCGGGGGGGTCGAGAGACCCAGTACTTC.

This clone came up once. The chain carries TRBV29-1 and TRBJ1-1, with TRBD1 matching over 9 bases. Germline CDR1 and CDR2: SQVTM and ANQGSEA. This CDR3 has 13 residues. V lost 7 bases and J lost 1; bases outside the gene matches: 4. This CDR3 reads CSAQTGGNTEAFF. The CDR3 bases are TGCAGCGCCCAGACAGGGGGGAACACTGAAGCTTTCTTT.

The chain links TRBV12-3 or TRBV12-4 to TRBJ1-3, with 7 bases that match TRBD1. V dropped 6 bases and J dropped 5; count of bases not matched to a gene: 4. The CDR3 is made up of 13 amino acids. CDR3: CASRGTVRNTIYF. CDR3 nucleotides: TGTGCCAGCAGGGGGACAGTAAGAAACACCATATATTTT.

This rearrangement joins TRBV12-5 to TRBJ2-3; D remains unclear. Germline CDR1 is LGHNT and CDR2 is FRNRAP. The CDR3 sequence is 14 residues long. Trimming cost V 1 base and J 1 base, with 6 bases left between them. The CDR3, as DNA: TGTGCTAGTGGTTTGGACTTACGCACAGATACGCAGTATTTT. Residues: CASGLDLRTDTQYF. Using reference TRBV12-5 and TRBJ2-3 for the parts outside the CDR3, the full variable domain is DARVTQTPRHKVTEMGQEVTMRCQPILGHNTVFWYRQTMMQGLELLAYFRNRAPLDDSGMPKDRFSAEMPDATLATLKIQPSEPRDSAVYFCASGLDLRTDTQYFGPGTRLTVL.

The V and J genes are TRBV5-1 and TRBJ2-1, with TRBD2 matching over 7 bases. The V segment lost 5 bases and the J segment 5 bases; nucleotides outside the gene matches: 13. CDR1 and CDR2 from the germline V gene are SGHRS and YFSETQ. The CDR3 spans 16 residues. The CDR3 protein is CASSPGLSRGDNEQFF. The DNA for the CDR3 is TGCGCCAGCAGTCCGGGGCTTTCCCGGGGGGACAATGAGCAGTTCTTC.

This chain links TRBV7-2 with TRBJ2-7; 7 nucleotides agree with TRBD2. V shed 1 base and J 5 bases; nucleotides not matched to a gene: 5. CDR1 and CDR2 (germline): SGHTA, FQGNSA. The CDR3 extends over 14 amino acids. CDR3 DNA: TGTGCCAGCAGCTTAGACGGGGGGTTGAACGAGCAGTACTTC. It yields the protein CASSLDGGLNEQYF.

The chain recombines TRBV5-5 with TRBJ2-7; D uncertain. Per germline, CDR1 SGHKS and CDR2 YYEKEE (reference sequence). The germline V and J ends were trimmed by 4 bases and 3 bases, with 11 bases remaining between them. The length of the CDR3 is 13 residues. In nucleotides, the CDR3 is TGTGCCAGCAGCGCAGACACGCTCTACGAGCAGTACTTC. Its protein product is CASSADTLYEQYF.

This clone is large within its sample. This chain uses TRBV10-3 with TRBJ2-1; 8 bases line up with TRBD1. Germline values: CDR1 ENHRY, CDR2 SYGVKD. Unmatched junction bases numbered 8, after V lost 8 bases and J lost 5 bases. The CDR3 loop spans 14 amino acids. The CDR3 spells CAIGTGDLNNEQFF. In DNA form, the CDR3 reads TGTGCCATCGGGACAGGCGATCTTAACAATGAGCAGTTCTTC.

The chain links TRBV30 to TRBJ1-6; possibly TRBD1 for D (6 bases). Per the germline V gene, CDR1 is GTSNPN and CDR2 is SVGIG (reference sequence). V lost 4 bases, J lost 6 bases, and 19 bases lay in between. This CDR3 has 16 amino acids. DNA of the CDR3: TGTGCCTGGAAGGGGGTCGCCGGGGTGGTTAATTCACCCCTCCACTTT. Translated, it gives CAWKGVAGVVNSPLHF.

V is TRBV12-3 or TRBV12-4 and J is TRBJ1-4; D gene uncertain. V was trimmed by 6 bases and J by 2 bases, leaving 7 bases between them. This CDR3 is 13 amino acids long. The DNA for the CDR3 is TGTGCCAGCAGAACCGGGACTAATGAAAAACTGTTTTTT. Encoded protein: CASRTGTNEKLFF.

V gene TRBV28 combines with J gene TRBJ1-1; 8 bases are shared with TRBD1. The CDR3 is 13 residues long. The ends lost 9 bases at V and 1 base at J; junction bases unmatched: 4. From germline, CDR1 is MDHEN and CDR2 SYDVKM. CDR3 coding DNA: TGTGCCAGTATGGGACAGGCGAACACTGAAGCTTTCTTT. This sequence encodes CASMGQANTEAFF. Full variable domain (missing parts from reference TRBV28 and TRBJ1-1): DVKVTQSSRYLVKRTGEKVFLECVQDMDHENMFWYRQDPGLGLRLIYFSYDVKMKEKGDIPEGYSVSREKKERFSLILESASTNQTSMYLCASMGQANTEAFFGQGTRLTVV.

V is TRBV11-3 and J is TRBJ2-1; 13 bases align to TRBD2. Germline V gene sequence: CDR1 SGHNT, CDR2 YENEEA. J gave up 9 bases and V 5 bases, and 7 bases lay outside the gene matches. The CDR3 covers 15 residues. The CDR3, as DNA: TGTGCCAGCAGCCGGGGGGGGACTAGCGGGATTGAGCAGTTCTTC. Translated: CASSRGGTSGIEQFF.

The chain employs TRBV10-3 and TRBJ2-4; the D gene is possibly TRBD1 (6 bases). Trimming took 2 bases from V and 7 from J, leaving 9 bases between them. This CDR3 is built from 13 residues. Germline V gene sequence: CDR1 ENHRY, CDR2 SYGVKD. The CDR3, as DNA: TGTGCCATCAGTGAGAAAACAGGGAACATTCAGTACTTC. The encoded protein is CAISEKTGNIQYF.

The rearrangement links TRBV12-5 to TRBJ2-1; 12 bases fit TRBD2. With V trimmed by 6 bases and J by 12 bases, 12 bases remained unmatched. Germline V gives CDR1 LGHNT, CDR2 FRNRAP. The CDR3 length is 15 residues. The CDR3 nucleotides are TGTGCTAGTGGATCCTCCGGTGGACTAGCGGGATTGCAGTTCTTC. Encoded protein: CASGSSGGLAGLQFF. The complete variable domain, with remaining parts taken from reference TRBV12-5 and TRBJ2-1, reads DARVTQTPRHKVTEMGQEVTMRCQPILGHNTVFWYRQTMMQGLELLAYFRNRAPLDDSGMPKDRFSAEMPDATLATLKIQPSEPRDSAVYFCASGSSGGLAGLQFFGPGTRLTVL.

The V gene is TRBV5-8, the J gene TRBJ1-5, with a weak D call TRBD1 (6 bases). This CDR3 contains 16 residues. V was cut by 0 bases and J by 6 bases, with 16 bases left in between. Germline V gives CDR1 SGHTS, CDR2 YDEGEE. CDR3: CASSLGQGRVLQPQHF. The DNA of the CDR3 is TGTGCCAGCAGCTTGGGTCAGGGGAGGGTTCTTCAGCCCCAGCATTTT.

The chain couples TRBV6-1 to TRBJ1-5, with D perhaps TRBD1 (5 bases). CDR1 and CDR2 (germline): MNHNS, SASEGT. The V end lost 3 bases, the J end lost 7 bases, and 13 bases lay between the germline ends. This CDR3 spans 14 amino acids. The CDR3 is CASSDSPRTQPQHF. DNA for the CDR3: TGTGCCAGCAGTGATAGCCCCCGGACACAGCCCCAGCATTTT.

V usage is TRBV7-3 and J usage is TRBJ2-2; D possibly corresponds to TRBD1 (6 bases). Trimming removed 4 bases from V and 2 bases from J, with 11 bases in between. CDR1 and CDR2 (germline): SGHTA, FQGTGA. This CDR3 spans 15 amino acids. CDR3 bases: TGTGCCAGCAGCTCCCGGGACACCAACACCGGGGAGCTGTTTTTT. It codes for CASSSRDTNTGELFF.

The chain uses TRBV29-1 and TRBJ1-5; no definite D call. The ends were cut back, 4 bases at V and 0 bases at J, with 10 bases in the middle. This CDR3 has 14 amino acids. CDR1 is SQVTM and CDR2 is ANQGSEA in the germline V gene. The CDR3, as DNA: TGCAGCGTTGGAGGGAGCAATAGCAATCAGCCCCAGCATTTT. Its translation: CSVGGSNSNQPQHF.

With regard to this clone: Other DNA sequences in the sample encode the same CDR3. The CDR3 is CASSFRGNTEAFF. The DNA for the CDR3 is TGTGCCAGCAGCTTTAGGGGGAACACTGAAGCTTTCTTT. The chain recombines TRBV7-3 with TRBJ1-1; a possible D gene is TRBD1 (5 bases). The V gene's germline CDR1 is SGHTA and CDR2 FQGTGA. There are 13 residues in the CDR3. Trimming pared 3 bases from V and 1 base from J, leaving 6 bases between.